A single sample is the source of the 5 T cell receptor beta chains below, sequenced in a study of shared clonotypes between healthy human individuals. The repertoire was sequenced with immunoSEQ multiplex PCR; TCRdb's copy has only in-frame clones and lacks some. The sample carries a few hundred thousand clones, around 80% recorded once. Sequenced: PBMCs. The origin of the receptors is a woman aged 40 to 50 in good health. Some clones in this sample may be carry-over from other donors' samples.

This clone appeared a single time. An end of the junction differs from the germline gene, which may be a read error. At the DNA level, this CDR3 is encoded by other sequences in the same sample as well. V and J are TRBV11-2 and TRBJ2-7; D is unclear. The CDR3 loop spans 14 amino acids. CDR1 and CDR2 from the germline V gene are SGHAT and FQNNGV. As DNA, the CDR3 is TGTGCCAGCAGCTTAGATTGGCAGTCCTACGAACAGTACTTC. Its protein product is CASSLDWQSYEQYF. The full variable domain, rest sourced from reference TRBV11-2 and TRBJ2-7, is EAGVAQSPRYKIIEKRQSVAFWCNPISGHATLYWYQQILGQGPKLLIQFQNNGVVDDSQLPKDRFSAERLKGVDSTLKIQPAKLEDSAVYLCASSLDWQSYEQYFGPGTRLTVT.

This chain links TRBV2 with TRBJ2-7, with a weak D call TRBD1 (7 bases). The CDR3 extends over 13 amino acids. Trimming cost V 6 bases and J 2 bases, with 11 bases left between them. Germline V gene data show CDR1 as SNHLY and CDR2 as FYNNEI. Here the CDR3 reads CASRAGQTYEQYF. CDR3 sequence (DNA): TGTGCCAGCAGGGCGGGACAGACCTACGAGCAGTACTTC.

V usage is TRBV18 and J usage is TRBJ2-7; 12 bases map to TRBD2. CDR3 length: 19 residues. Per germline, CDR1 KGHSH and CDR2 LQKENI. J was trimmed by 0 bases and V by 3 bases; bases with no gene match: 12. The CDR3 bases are TGTGCCAGCTCACCGCTACTAGCGGGAGGCGCAATAAACTCCTACGAGCAGTACTTC. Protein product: CASSPLLAGGAINSYEQYF.

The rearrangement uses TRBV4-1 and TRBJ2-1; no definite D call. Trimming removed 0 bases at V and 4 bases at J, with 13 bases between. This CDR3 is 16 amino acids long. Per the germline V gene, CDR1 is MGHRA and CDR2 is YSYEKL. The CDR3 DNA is TGCGCCAGCAGCCAAGACTTTGCGACAAGATACAATGAGCAGTTCTTC. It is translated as CASSQDFATRYNEQFF.

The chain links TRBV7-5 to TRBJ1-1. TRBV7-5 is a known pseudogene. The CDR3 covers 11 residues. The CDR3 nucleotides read TGTGCCAGAAGCCCTCGACTAAAAGCTTTCTTT. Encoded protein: CARSPRLKAFF.